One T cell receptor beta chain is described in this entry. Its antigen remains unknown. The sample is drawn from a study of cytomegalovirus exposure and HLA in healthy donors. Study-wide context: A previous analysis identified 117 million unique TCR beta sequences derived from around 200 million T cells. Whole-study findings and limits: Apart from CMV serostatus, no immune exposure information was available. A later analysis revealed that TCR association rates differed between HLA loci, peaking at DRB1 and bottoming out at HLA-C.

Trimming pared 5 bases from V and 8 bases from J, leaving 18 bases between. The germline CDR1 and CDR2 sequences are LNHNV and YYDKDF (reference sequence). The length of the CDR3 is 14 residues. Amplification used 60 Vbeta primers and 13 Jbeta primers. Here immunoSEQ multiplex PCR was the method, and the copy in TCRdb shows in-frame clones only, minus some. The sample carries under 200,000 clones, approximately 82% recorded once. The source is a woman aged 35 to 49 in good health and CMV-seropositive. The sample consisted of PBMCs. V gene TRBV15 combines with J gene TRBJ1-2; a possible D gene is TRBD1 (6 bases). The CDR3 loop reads CATSSRPGVEGYTF. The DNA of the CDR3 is TGTGCCACCAGCTCCAGACCAGGGGTAGAGGGCTACACCTTC.